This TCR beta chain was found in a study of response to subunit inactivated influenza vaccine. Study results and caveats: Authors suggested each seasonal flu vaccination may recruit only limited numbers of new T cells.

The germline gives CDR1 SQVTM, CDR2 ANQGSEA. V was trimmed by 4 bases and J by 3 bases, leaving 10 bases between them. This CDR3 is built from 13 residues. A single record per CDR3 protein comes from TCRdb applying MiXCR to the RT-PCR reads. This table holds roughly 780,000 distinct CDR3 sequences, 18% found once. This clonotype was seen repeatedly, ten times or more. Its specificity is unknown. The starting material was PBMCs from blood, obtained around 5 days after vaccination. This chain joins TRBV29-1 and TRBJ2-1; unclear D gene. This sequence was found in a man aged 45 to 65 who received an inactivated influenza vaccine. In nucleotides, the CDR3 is TGCAGCGTTGCTACGATAAACTACAATGAGCAGTTCTTC. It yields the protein CSVATINYNEQFF.